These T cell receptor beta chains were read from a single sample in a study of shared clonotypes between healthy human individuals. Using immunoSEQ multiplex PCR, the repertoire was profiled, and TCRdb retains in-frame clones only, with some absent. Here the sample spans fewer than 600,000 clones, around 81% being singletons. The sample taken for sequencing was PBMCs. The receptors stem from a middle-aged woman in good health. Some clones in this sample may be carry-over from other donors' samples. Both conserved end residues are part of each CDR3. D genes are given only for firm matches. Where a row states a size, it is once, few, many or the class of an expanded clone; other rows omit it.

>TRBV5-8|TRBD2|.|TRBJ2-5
TGTGCCAGCAGCTTGCGTCGTTCCTCCGGGAGGAAGATCCAAGAGACCCAGTACTTC
CASSLRRSSGRKIQETQYF
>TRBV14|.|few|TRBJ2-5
TGTGCCAGCAGCCGGGGGGACTTTACGAGGGAGACCCAGTACTTC
CASSRGDFTRETQYF
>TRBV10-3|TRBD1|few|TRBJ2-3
TGTGCCATCAGGAGGGACAGTCGGGCAGATACGCAGTATTTT
CAIRRDSRADTQYF
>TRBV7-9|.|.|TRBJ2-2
TGTGCCAGCAGGGTAGCGGAGCTTTCCGGGGAGCTGTTTTTT
CASRVAELSGELFF
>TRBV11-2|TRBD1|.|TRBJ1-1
TGTGCCAGCAGCCAACAGGGGTGGACTGAAGCTTTCTTT
CASSQQGWTEAFF
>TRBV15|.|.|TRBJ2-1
TGTGCCACCAGCAGAGATCGCGGGACCTACAATGAGCAGTTCTTC
CATSRDRGTYNEQFF
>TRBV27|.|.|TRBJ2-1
TGTGCCAGCAGTACCCGAGCGGCATCATACTACAATGAGCAGTTCTTC
CASSTRAASYYNEQFF
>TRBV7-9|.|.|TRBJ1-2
TGTGCCAGCAGCATGGCTAACTATGGCTACACCTTC
CASSMANYGYTF
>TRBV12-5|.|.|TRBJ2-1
TGTGCTAGTGGGTCCCCCGACAGTATGATTGACGATGAGCAGTTCTTC
CASGSPDSMIDDEQFF
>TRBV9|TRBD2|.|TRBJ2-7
TGTGCCAGCAGCGTCTTGCCTAGCGGTTCATACGAGCAGTACTTC
CASSVLPSGSYEQYF
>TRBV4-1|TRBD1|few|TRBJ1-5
TGCGCCAGCAGCCAACGAGACAGGGCTGGTCAGCCCCAGCATTTT
CASSQRDRAGQPQHF
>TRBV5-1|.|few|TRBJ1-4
TGCGCCAGCAGCTTTTCGGTCAGACAGGTTAATGAAAAACTGTTTTTT
CASSFSVRQVNEKLFF
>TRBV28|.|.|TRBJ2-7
TGTGCCAGCAGTCTCGACATAGGGATGTTTTACGAGCAGTACTTC
CASSLDIGMFYEQYF
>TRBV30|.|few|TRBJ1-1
TGTGCCTGGACCTACAGGGCCGGGGCTGGAGCTTTCTTT
CAWTYRAGAGAFF
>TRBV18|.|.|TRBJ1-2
TGTGCCAGCTCACCAGGGCTTACGGGGGCTAACTATGGCTACACCTTC
CASSPGLTGANYGYTF
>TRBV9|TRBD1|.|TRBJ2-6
TGTGCCAGCAGCGTGCGACCCGAACAGGGGCCAAACTCTGGGGCCAACGTCCTGACTTTC
CASSVRPEQGPNSGANVLTF
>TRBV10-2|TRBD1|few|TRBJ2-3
TGCGCCACCTTGGACAGGGGAACAGATACGCAGTATTTT
CATLDRGTDTQYF